What follows are 28 T cell receptor beta chains derived from one specimen sequenced in a study of regulatory T cells in long-lasting Graves disease. Time point: newly diagnosed GD, antithyroid drugs for less than 3 months. The TCR library was made from RNA that had been extracted from PBMCs in TRIzol. Combining iRepertoire HTBI primers with Arm-PCR of CDR3 regions, the authors built TCR beta libraries. TCRdb called the multiplex PCR reads again in MiXCR, with one record for every CDR3 protein. The sample holds 510,000 or so distinct CDR3 sequences, 12% seen once. This sample also appeared in a second study, on T cells in Graves' hyperthyroidism and ophthalmopathy.

The sequences come from peripheral blood mononuclear cells (PBMCs), collected at new diagnosis, from a patient treated with antithyroid drugs. Receptors were obtained from a woman in her twenties or thirties with Graves disease.

The CDR3, as DNA: TGTGCCAGCACCCAACTCGGGGGACCGGCTCAATTGAATGAGCAGTTCTTC. It translates to CASTQLGGPAQLNEQFF. The rearrangement links TRBV12-3 or TRBV12-4 to TRBJ2-1, with D perhaps matching TRBD2 (6 bases). CDR3 length: 17 residues. Trimming took off 7 bases at V and 7 bases at J, with 26 bases between the two ends.

This clonotype was detected ten times or more. The V and J genes are TRBV20-1 and TRBJ2-1, with 9 bases matching TRBD2. The CDR3 has 16 residues. Germline V gene sequence: CDR1 DFQATT, CDR2 SNEGSKA (reference sequence). V dropped 5 bases and J dropped 7; count of bases not matched to a gene: 15. The CDR3 DNA reads TGCAGTGCTCGAACTCCGGGACTAGCAGGGTGGAATGAGCAGTTCTTC. Translation gives CSARTPGLAGWNEQFF.

The chain uses TRBV9 and TRBJ2-3; D is possibly TRBD1 (5 bases). The CDR3 spans 12 residues. The ends were cut back, 0 bases at V and 9 bases at J, with 8 bases in the middle. From germline, CDR1 is SGDLS and CDR2 YYNGEE. This chain's CDR3 is CASSVGPGTQYF. CDR3 coding DNA: TGTGCCAGCAGCGTAGGGCCAGGGACGCAGTATTTT.

This clonotype was picked up many times. This rearrangement joins TRBV20-1 to TRBJ2-1, with 10 bases identical to TRBD2. After removal of 6 bases from V and 8 bases from J, the junction contained 13 bases not matched to a gene. Germline V gives CDR1 DFQATT, CDR2 SNEGSKA (reference sequence). The CDR3 sequence is 15 residues long. The DNA of the CDR3 is TGCAGTGCCGAGGATAGCGGGAGGCGAGGTCATGAGCAGTTCTTC. It translates to CSAEDSGRRGHEQFF.

Comments on this clonotype: This clone may be a read error of a much larger clone one base away. The V call is TRBV7-9, the J call TRBJ2-7; no clear D. This CDR3 has 13 amino acids. The V gene's germline CDR1 is SEHNR and CDR2 FQNEAQ (reference sequence). The V gene lost 5 bases and the J gene lost 3 bases, with 11 bases spanning the gap. CDR3 sequence (DNA): TGTGCCAGCAGCGGCCGGTCACACTACGAGCAGTACTTC. Its protein product is CASSGRSHYEQYF.

This clonotype was picked up many times. The V gene is TRBV24-1, the J gene TRBJ1-1; D gene unclear. This CDR3 region has 15 residues. Germline V gives CDR1 KGHDR, CDR2 SFDVKD. V dropped 12 bases and J dropped 0 bases, with 19 bases sitting between them. The CDR3 DNA is TGTGCCTTCCGGAGAGGCTCTACTATGAACACTGAAGCTTTCTTT. This gives the protein CAFRRGSTMNTEAFF.

This clonotype was detected only a few times. This clone may be a read error of a much larger clone one base away. The chain recombines TRBV11-1 with TRBJ1-1; 8 nucleotides agree with TRBD1. Germline V gene data show CDR1 as SGHAT and CDR2 as FQDESV (reference sequence). The CDR3 covers 14 residues. The CDR3: CASSYDRGGTGAFF. For the CDR3, the DNA is TGTGCCAGCAGTTATGACAGGGGAGGCACTGGAGCTTTCTTT.

This clonotype was detected ten times or more. This chain uses TRBV2 with TRBJ2-3; D is undetermined. Germline V CDR1 and CDR2: SNHLY, FYNNEI. The CDR3 totals 13 residues. Between the trimmed V and J ends, which lost 7 bases and 3 bases, there was a span of 11 bases. The CDR3 is CASKVLATDTQYF. The CDR3 nucleotides are TGTGCCAGCAAGGTCCTGGCAACAGATACGCAGTATTTT. The full variable domain, rest sourced from reference TRBV2 and TRBJ2-3, is EPEVTQTPSHQVTQMGQEVILRCVPISNHLYFYWYRQILGQKVEFLVSFYNNEISEKSEIFDDQFSVERPDGSNFTLKIRSTKLEDSAMYFCASKVLATDTQYFGPGTRLTVL.

This clonotype came up many times. The V and J genes are TRBV7-9 and TRBJ2-5, with 10 bases matching TRBD2. Unmatched junction bases numbered 9, after V lost 6 bases and J lost 2 bases. The CDR3 extends over 16 amino acids. CDR1 is SEHNR, CDR2 FQNEAQ, per germline (reference sequence). The CDR3 protein is CASRRGTSEIQETQYF. DNA for the CDR3: TGTGCCAGCAGACGCGGGACTAGCGAAATACAAGAGACCCAGTACTTC.

This clonotype showed up many times. The genes are TRBV20-1 and TRBJ2-7; TRBD1 agrees at 10 bases. J was trimmed by 3 bases and V by 3 bases; bases with no gene match: 5. The CDR3 has 14 amino acids. Germline values: CDR1 DFQATT, CDR2 SNEGSKA (reference sequence). CDR3 bases: TGCAGTGCTAGTAGGGACAGGGGATACTACGAGCAGTACTTC. Protein product: CSASRDRGYYEQYF.

This clonotype was counted between two and nine times. The rearrangement links TRBV18 to TRBJ2-1, with 8 bases fitting TRBD1. With 5 bases clipped from V and 8 bases from J, the junction kept 14 bases outside the gene matches. This CDR3 is built from 16 residues. Germline assignment: CDR1 KGHSH and CDR2 LQKENI. CDR3 DNA: TGTGCCAGCTCAACACGGGACTCGACAGGGGTCCATGAGCAGTTCTTC. Translating gives CASSTRDSTGVHEQFF.

At least ten counts were recorded for this clonotype. The chain couples TRBV28 to TRBJ2-3; TRBD2 aligns across 7 bases. CDR1 and CDR2 from the germline V gene are MDHEN and SYDVKM. V gave up 2 bases and J gave up 0 bases; unmatched junction bases: 8. The CDR3 sequence is 17 residues long. For the CDR3, the DNA is TGTGCCAGCAGTTTAGGTGGGGCGGGAGCTAGCACAGATACGCAGTATTTT. Protein: CASSLGGAGASTDTQYF.

This clonotype showed up many times. V is TRBV28 and J is TRBJ2-5; 11 bases fit TRBD2. Losses at the gene ends were 2 bases for V and 4 bases for J; bases not matched to a gene: 3. Germline V gene data show CDR1 as MDHEN and CDR2 as SYDVKM. The CDR3 covers 15 residues. The CDR3 bases are TGTGCCAGCAGTTTACTAGCGGGAGGAGGAGAGACCCAGTACTTC. Amino acid sequence: CASSLLAGGGETQYF.

CDR3 protein: CASNLMGMNTEAFF. In nucleotides, the CDR3 is TGCGCCAGCAATCTGATGGGCATGAACACTGAAGCTTTCTTT. The rearrangement links TRBV5-1 to TRBJ1-1; no clear D. The V and J ends lost 6 bases and 0 bases respectively, with 12 bases between them. From germline, CDR1 is SGHRS and CDR2 YFSETQ. The CDR3 loop spans 14 amino acids.

This clonotype was counted at least ten times. The gene calls are TRBV4-1 and TRBJ2-1, with 10 nucleotides matching TRBD2. This CDR3 has 17 amino acids. Germline trimming cut 1 base from V and 5 bases from J; bases unmatched to any gene: 8. The germline V gene encodes CDR1 MGHRA and CDR2 YSYEKL. CDR3: CASSQAPSGSHDNEQFF. CDR3 nucleotides: TGCGCCAGCAGCCAAGCACCTAGCGGGAGCCACGACAATGAGCAGTTCTTC.

This clonotype was detected many times. The V and J genes are TRBV5-5 and TRBJ1-3; D is perhaps TRBD1 (5 bases). The germline gives CDR1 SGHKS, CDR2 YYEKEE (reference sequence). This CDR3 spans 15 amino acids. V lost 5 bases, J lost 4 bases, and 16 bases lay in between. CDR3 in DNA: TGTGCCAGCAGTATGGGACGGAACCTCGGAAACACCATATATTTT. Its protein product is CASSMGRNLGNTIYF.

This clonotype showed up many times. J is TRBJ1-1 and V is TRBV6-2 or TRBV6-3; D remains unclear. CDR1 and CDR2 from the germline V gene are MNHEY and SVGEGT. The CDR3 sequence is 13 residues long. The ends were cut back, 2 bases at V and 1 base at J, with 5 bases in the middle. The DNA for the CDR3 is TGTGCCAGCAGTTACCATCCGAACACTGAAGCTTTCTTT. Its protein is CASSYHPNTEAFF.

This clonotype was observed at least ten times. The V and J genes are TRBV11-2 and TRBJ2-1, with 15 bases aligning to TRBD2. Germline V lookup: CDR1 SGHAT, CDR2 FQNNGV. This CDR3 has 17 residues. V lost 1 base to trimming and J lost 6 bases; unmatched junction nucleotides: 4. Written as DNA, the CDR3 is TGTGCCAGCAGCTTAGGAGGGGGACTAGCGGGAGGCAATGAGCAGTTCTTC. Protein product: CASSLGGGLAGGNEQFF.

The sample holds many counts of this clonotype. The V gene is TRBV29-1, the J gene TRBJ2-7, with D possibly being TRBD2 (5 bases). The CDR3 consists of 15 residues. V lost 5 bases to trimming and J lost 2 bases, with 19 bases between them. CDR1 is SQVTM and CDR2 is ANQGSEA in the germline V gene. The CDR3 nucleotides read TGCAGCGTTTTACGTTGGGCGGGCAATGCCTACGAGCAGTACTTC. It yields the protein CSVLRWAGNAYEQYF.

This clonotype came up once. The V gene is TRBV5-1, the J gene TRBJ2-2; either TRBD1 or TRBD2 may fit D (7 bases each). CDR3 size: 15 residues. Trimming stripped 4 bases from V and 6 bases from J, with 16 bases between. Germline V gene lookup returns CDR1 SGHRS and CDR2 YFSETQ. CDR3 sequence reads: CASSQGGTVAGELFF. The CDR3 DNA is TGCGCCAGCAGCCAGGGGGGGACCGTCGCCGGGGAGCTGTTTTTT.

This rearrangement joins TRBV10-3 to TRBJ2-1; D is unclear. Germline V gives CDR1 ENHRY, CDR2 SYGVKD. This CDR3 has 11 residues. The V and J ends lost 7 bases and 5 bases respectively, with 6 bases between them. CDR3 protein: CAIKSDNEQFF. The CDR3 bases are TGTGCCATCAAGTCGGACAATGAGCAGTTCTTC.

This clonotype has a count of ten or more. This rearrangement joins TRBV6-9 to TRBJ2-1; no reliable D call. CDR3 length equals 12 residues. V gave up 3 bases and J gave up 8 bases, with 8 bases separating them. Germline-derived CDR1 and CDR2 are MNHGY and SVAAGI. CDR3 loop: CASSYPGDEQFF. The CDR3 nucleotides are TGTGCCAGCAGTTACCCCGGCGATGAGCAGTTCTTC.

This clonotype was detected many times. The V call is TRBV6-1, the J call TRBJ1-1, with D unresolved. This CDR3 has 15 residues. CDR1 is MNHNS and CDR2 is SASEGT in the germline V gene. Trimming cost V 1 base and J 0 bases, with 9 bases left between them. The CDR3 DNA is TGTGCCAGCAGTGAAGACATGTCCTTGAACACTGAAGCTTTCTTT. Translated: CASSEDMSLNTEAFF.

This rearrangement joins TRBV20-1 to TRBJ2-2; TRBD1 matches 10 bases. The germline gives CDR1 DFQATT, CDR2 SNEGSKA (reference sequence). V was pared by 6 bases and J by 7 bases, with 5 bases of the junction left unmatched. This CDR3 contains 13 residues. CDR3: CSASDRGHGELFF. CDR3 nucleotides: TGCAGTGCCTCAGACAGGGGGCACGGGGAGCTGTTTTTT.

For this clonotype: A far larger clone is just one base off, so this is likely a read error. The V and J genes are TRBV28 and TRBJ1-2; 7 bases fit TRBD1. V was clipped by 5 bases and J by 6 bases; unmatched bases: 15. Germline loops: CDR1 MDHEN, CDR2 SYDVKM. The CDR3 is 16 amino acids. For the CDR3, the DNA is TGTGCCAGCAGTGAGTCGACGGGACAGTTCCCCCATGGCTACACCTTC. It yields the protein CASSESTGQFPHGYTF.

V usage is TRBV6-2 or TRBV6-3 and J usage is TRBJ1-1; 12 positions agree with TRBD1. CDR3 size: 17 residues. Germline V gene lookup returns CDR1 MNHEY and CDR2 SVGEGT. After removal of 4 bases from V and 1 base from J, the junction contained 7 bases not matched to a gene. The CDR3 protein is CASSSGTGGRRNTEAFF. In nucleotides, the CDR3 is TGTGCCAGCAGTTCCGGGACAGGGGGCCGAAGGAACACTGAAGCTTTCTTT.

This clonotype showed up many times. This rearrangement joins TRBV15 to TRBJ2-1, with 8 positions matching TRBD2. V was clipped by 0 bases and J by 4 bases; unmatched bases: 5. Germline V gene lookup returns CDR1 LNHNV and CDR2 YYDKDF (reference sequence). The CDR3 has 16 residues. CDR3 loop: CATSRDPGRGYNEQFF. The CDR3 DNA reads TGTGCCACCAGCAGAGATCCCGGGAGGGGGTACAATGAGCAGTTCTTC.

There are many counts of this clonotype. This sequence joins TRBV12-3 or TRBV12-4 and TRBJ2-3; D might be TRBD1 or TRBD2, each matching 6 bases. The CDR3 has 14 residues. V was clipped by 3 bases and J by 6 bases, with 13 bases between them. The CDR3 spells CASSLSRRGDTQYF. CDR3 nucleotides: TGTGCCAGCAGTTTGAGCCGGAGGGGGGATACGCAGTATTTT.